What follows are 8 T cell receptor gamma chains derived from one specimen sequenced in a study of intestinal T cells in coeliac disease. Using 150 to 200 ng of biopsy DNA, TRG was amplified with LymphoTrack primers. TCRdb applied CATT to the multiplex PCR reads for clone calling. This table holds several hundred gamma-chain clones, around 46% found once. Each case's genomic DNA was extracted from ten approximately 5.5-µm formalin-fixed paraffin-embedded scrolls. Sequenced sample: a duodenal biopsy. These receptors all stem from a human donor with celiac disease.

This chain links TRGV10 with TRGJ1 or TRGJ2. TRGV10 belongs to the ORF category, with a function that is uncertain. The trim removed 8 bases at V and 2 bases at J, leaving 10 bases unmatched. The CDR3 consists of 14 residues. The CDR3 reads CAAWDWAHYYKKLF. The CDR3 DNA sequence: TGTGCTGCGTGGGATTGGGCTCATTATTATAAGAAACTCTTT.

The V and J genes are TRGV10 and TRGJ1 or TRGJ2. TRGV10 qualifies as an ORF whose function is uncertain. J was trimmed by 4 bases and V by 8 bases; bases with no gene match: 9. This CDR3 spans 13 amino acids. CDR3 sequence (DNA): TGTGCTGCGTGGGTTATAACCTATTATAAGAAACTCTTT. As protein: CAAWVITYYKKLF.

Only a few counts were recorded for this clone. The rearrangement joins TRGV3 to TRGJ1 or TRGJ2. The V and J ends lost 6 bases and 2 bases, in that order; junction bases with no gene match: 4. This CDR3 comprises 12 residues. CDR1 VTNTFY and CDR2 YDVSTARD come from the germline V gene (reference sequence). CDR3 DNA sequence: TGTGCCACCTGGACAGATTATTATAAGAAACTCTTT. Its protein product is CATWTDYYKKLF.

This clone ranks as hyperexpanded (1% or more). In DNA form, the CDR3 reads TGTGCCTGCTGGTCTCATAAGAAACTCTTT. Amino acids: CACWSHKKLF. This sequence joins TRGV11 and TRGJ1 or TRGJ2. TRGV11 is an ORF, and what it does is uncertain. This CDR3 region has 10 residues. J lost 8 bases, V lost 9 bases, and 4 bases had no gene match.

This clone was recorded a few times. A read error likely explains why the TCRdb protein, taken from a much larger clone, differs from this DNA's translation at residue 6; the protein shown is translated from the DNA. The rearrangement uses TRGV11 and TRGJ1 or TRGJ2. TRGV11 is an ORF for which the function is uncertain. Germline trimming cut 9 bases from V and 9 bases from J; bases unmatched to any gene: 5. This CDR3 is built from 10 residues. The CDR3, as DNA: TGTGCCTGCTGGTCTCGTAAGAAACTCTTT. This translates into CACWSRKKLF.

Details on this clone: The junction departs from germline at one end; a sequencing error may be responsible. The chain couples TRGV2 to TRGJ1 or TRGJ2. The CDR3 spans 11 residues. Per the germline V gene, CDR1 is EGSNGY and CDR2 is YDSYNSKV. The CDR3 here is CATWERLTKLF. The DNA for the CDR3 is TGCGCCACCTGGGAACGGCTAACGAAACTCTTT.

This clone counts as large. The chain links TRGV2 to TRGJ1 or TRGJ2. With V trimmed by 0 bases and J by 4 bases, 6 bases remained unmatched. The CDR3 covers 14 residues. Germline CDR1 reads EGSNGY; CDR2 reads YDSYNSKV. Here the CDR3 DNA reads TGTGCCACCTGGGACGGGCTGCGGTATTATAAGAAACTCTTT. The encoded protein is CATWDGLRYYKKLF.

The DNA for the CDR3 is TGTGCCACCTGGGACGTAGGTGCTTATAAGAAACTCTTT. Its translation: CATWDVGAYKKLF. The rearrangement uses TRGV3 and TRGJ1 or TRGJ2. Unmatched junction bases numbered 8, after V lost 3 bases and J lost 6 bases. The germline V gene encodes CDR1 VTNTFY and CDR2 YDVSTARD (reference sequence). This CDR3 has 13 amino acids.